This entry describes one TCR beta chain. What it binds is unknown. The CDR3 runs 14 residues. The germline gives CDR1 SQVTM, CDR2 ANQGSEA. V lost 5 bases, J lost 6 bases, and 6 bases stayed unmatched. The sample originates from a study of cytomegalovirus exposure and HLA in healthy donors. Overall study findings and caveats: A later examination showed that TCR association rates differed by HLA locus, with DRB1 most and HLA-C fewest.

PCR used 60 Vbeta primers and 13 Jbeta primers. The table came from immunoSEQ multiplex PCR; TCRdb's copy has only in-frame clones and leaves some out. The sample has 120,000 to 150,000 clones, 82% seen once; the top ten hold about 5%. Sequenced sample: PBMCs. The J gene is TRBJ2-2, the V gene TRBV29-1, with 10 bases identical to TRBD1. This receptor was taken from a young man in good health and CMV-seropositive. For the CDR3, the DNA is TGCAGCGTTTTGTGGGGACAGGGGTCCGGGGAGCTGTTTTTT. Encoded protein: CSVLWGQGSGELFF.